Presented here are 28 T cell receptor beta chains from one specimen sequenced in a study of blood T cell repertoires in COVID-19. The protocol was immunoSEQ multiplex PCR, while the TCRdb copy is restricted to in-frame clones and leaves out a portion. The table has approximately 74,000 clones, more than 75% seen once. The sequenced material came from peripheral blood. Receptors were obtained from a woman aged 55-69 years with acute or convalescent COVID-19.

The chain carries TRBV14 and TRBJ1-2; 8 positions agree with TRBD1. Germline CDR1 and CDR2: SGHDN and FVKESK. The CDR3 is made up of 14 amino acids. J lost 6 bases, V lost 6 bases, and 9 bases had no gene match. The CDR3 here is CASRPGQGFDGYTF. The CDR3, as DNA: TGTGCCAGCAGACCCGGACAGGGTTTTGATGGCTACACCTTC.

This chain links TRBV11-2 with TRBJ2-7; 7 nucleotides agree with TRBD2. The length of the CDR3 is 13 residues. Unmatched junction bases numbered 3, after V lost 3 bases and J lost 4 bases. CDR1 is SGHAT, CDR2 FQNNGV, per germline. Here the CDR3 DNA reads TGTGCCAGCAGCTTCGGCGGGAGTTACGAGCAGTACGTC. It encodes CASSFGGSYEQYV.

V gene TRBV5-8 combines with J gene TRBJ2-2, with 9 bases that match TRBD1. V shed 4 bases and J 4 bases; nucleotides not matched to a gene: 5. The CDR3 is made up of 15 amino acids. Germline-derived CDR1 and CDR2 are SGHTS and YDEGEE. The CDR3 spells CASSTRTGVTGELFF. The CDR3 DNA reads as TGTGCCAGCAGCACCCGGACAGGGGTCACCGGGGAGCTGTTTTTT.

V and J are TRBV11-2 and TRBJ2-1, with 9 positions matching TRBD2. Germline lookup yields CDR1 SGHAT and CDR2 FQNNGV. Trimming cost V 4 bases and J 5 bases; bases outside gene matches: 0. The CDR3 has 13 amino acids. The CDR3 DNA is TGTGCCAGCAGCTCTAGCGGGGACAATGAGCAGTTCTTC. It yields the protein CASSSSGDNEQFF. The full variable domain, in which reference TRBV11-2 and TRBJ2-1 provide the parts outside the CDR3, is EAGVAQSPRYKIIEKRQSVAFWCNPISGHATLYWYQQILGQGPKLLIQFQNNGVVDDSQLPKDRFSAERLKGVDSTLKIQPAKLEDSAVYLCASSSSGDNEQFFGPGTRLTVL.

The rearrangement uses TRBV3-1 (or the pseudogene TRBV3-2) and TRBJ2-5, with TRBD2 matching 9 bases. The CDR3 runs 14 residues. The V and J ends lost 1 base and 4 bases, in that order; junction bases with no gene match: 1. CDR1 is LGHDT, CDR2 YNNKEL, per germline (reference sequence). This chain's CDR3 is CASSQGGGAETQYF. The CDR3 DNA sequence: TGTGCCAGCAGCCAAGGCGGGGGGGCAGAGACCCAGTACTTC.

The chain employs TRBV6-2 or TRBV6-3 and TRBJ1-5; D is uncertain. The CDR3 spans 13 residues. V was pared by 3 bases and J by 7 bases, with 10 bases between. Looked up from germline, CDR1 is MNHEY and CDR2 is SVGEGT. CDR3 sequence reads: CASSYSGTQPQHF. Written as DNA, the CDR3 is TGTGCCAGCAGTTATTCGGGAACCCAGCCCCAGCATTTT.

The CDR3 nucleotides read TGTGCCAGCAGCGGGAGAGGGAGAGGCAACACTGAAGCTTTCTTT. Amino acids: CASSGRGRGNTEAFF. This sequence joins TRBV7-2 and TRBJ1-1; no definite D call. The CDR3 loop spans 15 amino acids. The germline CDR1 and CDR2 sequences are SGHTA and FQGNSA. Trimming took off 5 bases at V and 2 bases at J, with 15 bases between the two ends. The variable domain in full, with the rest retrieved from reference TRBV7-2 and TRBJ1-1, is GAGVSQSPSNKVTEKGKDVELRCDPISGHTALYWYRQSLGQGLEFLIYFQGNSAPDKSGLPSDRFSAERTGGSVSTLTIQRTQQEDSAVYLCASSGRGRGNTEAFFGQGTRLTVV.

J is TRBJ1-6 and V is TRBV6-5; possible D gene TRBD1, 6 bases. The CDR3 is 15 residues long. Trimming stripped 6 bases from V and 10 bases from J, with 19 bases between. Per germline, CDR1 MNHEY and CDR2 SVGAGI. CDR3 loop: CASRPAGTLGSPLHF. For the CDR3, the DNA is TGTGCCAGCAGACCTGCCGGGACATTAGGGTCACCCCTCCACTTT.

The gene calls are TRBV7-2 and TRBJ1-1; 7 nucleotides match TRBD1. V shed 4 bases, J shed 1 base, and the junction held 9 bases outside the gene matches. Germline values: CDR1 SGHTA, CDR2 FQGNSA. The CDR3 length is 16 residues. The CDR3, as DNA: TGTGCCAGCAGCTCAACCCTCCGGGACAGGAACACTGAAGCTTTCTTT. This sequence encodes CASSSTLRDRNTEAFF. Drawing the rest from reference TRBV7-2 and TRBJ1-1, the complete variable domain is GAGVSQSPSNKVTEKGKDVELRCDPISGHTALYWYRQSLGQGLEFLIYFQGNSAPDKSGLPSDRFSAERTGGSVSTLTIQRTQQEDSAVYLCASSSTLRDRNTEAFFGQGTRLTVV.

The rearrangement uses TRBV7-9 and TRBJ1-3; D not certain. Trimming took 3 bases from V and 0 from J, leaving 6 bases between them. Germline loops: CDR1 SEHNR, CDR2 FQNEAQ (reference sequence). The CDR3 loop spans 14 amino acids. The CDR3 DNA sequence: TGTGCCAGCAGCTTGGACTCCTCTGGAAACACCATATATTTT. Amino acids: CASSLDSSGNTIYF.

This chain links TRBV11-2 with TRBJ1-2; 9 bases match TRBD1. V lost 0 bases to trimming and J lost 8 bases; unmatched junction nucleotides: 4. This CDR3 is built from 14 residues. Germline V lookup: CDR1 SGHAT, CDR2 FQNNGV. This CDR3 reads CASSLEPTGGGYTF. CDR3 bases: TGTGCCAGCAGCTTAGAACCGACAGGGGGGGGCTACACCTTC. Based on the CDR3 plus reference TRBV11-2 and TRBJ1-2, the full variable domain is EAGVAQSPRYKIIEKRQSVAFWCNPISGHATLYWYQQILGQGPKLLIQFQNNGVVDDSQLPKDRFSAERLKGVDSTLKIQPAKLEDSAVYLCASSLEPTGGGYTFGSGTRLTVV.

This chain links TRBV25-1 with TRBJ1-1, with TRBD1 as a possible D gene (6 bases). Germline V gene lookup returns CDR1 MGHDK and CDR2 SYGVNS. Deletions cut 0 bases from V and 5 bases from J, with 13 bases between. The CDR3 has 15 amino acids. The CDR3 region has the DNA TGTGCCAGCAGTGAATATCGGGGGGGCTTTACTGAAGCTTTCTTT. It codes for CASSEYRGGFTEAFF.

The chain recombines TRBV6-4 with TRBJ2-5; D is undetermined. The germline CDR1 and CDR2 sequences are MRHNA and SNTAGT. Trimming removed 10 bases from V and 2 bases from J, with 8 bases in between. The CDR3 runs 11 residues. This chain's CDR3 is CAIGTQETQYF. CDR3 DNA: TGTGCCATTGGTACTCAAGAGACCCAGTACTTC.

The DNA of the CDR3 is TGTGCCAGCATATCCCAGGGGGCCTATGGCTACACCTTC. It yields the protein CASISQGAYGYTF. The chain uses TRBV6-5 and TRBJ1-2, with 8 bases that match TRBD1. Trimming took 7 bases from V and 4 from J; bases not matched to a gene: 5. The germline V gene has CDR1 MNHEY and CDR2 SVGAGI. The CDR3 covers 13 residues.

The table lists this clone with a count of one. This chain joins TRBV27 and TRBJ1-2; TRBD1 is a possible D gene (5 bases). The V end was cut by 4 bases, the J end by 4 bases, with 10 bases between. This CDR3 has 13 residues. Germline-derived CDR1 and CDR2 are MNHEY and SMNVEV (reference sequence). CDR3 sequence (DNA): TGTGCCAGCAGTTCCCAGGGTGCCTATGGCTACACCTTC. It is translated as CASSSQGAYGYTF.

V and J are TRBV7-2 and TRBJ1-6; the D is unclear. The germline V gene has CDR1 SGHTA and CDR2 FQGNSA. The V end lost 4 bases, the J end lost 5 bases, and 24 bases lay between the germline ends. This CDR3 is built from 19 residues. Here the CDR3 DNA reads TGTGCCAGCAGCTCTAATCCCCCCAGGTGGGGAGGGCATAATTCACCCCTCCACTTT. This codes for CASSSNPPRWGGHNSPLHF.

The chain joins TRBV6-2 or TRBV6-3 to TRBJ1-2; D remains unclear. The CDR3 extends over 12 amino acids. CDR1 and CDR2 (germline): MNHEY, SVGEGT. Trimming removed 6 bases at V and 4 bases at J, with 9 bases between. The CDR3 loop reads CASSAHSYGYTF. The CDR3 nucleotides are TGTGCCAGCAGCGCACATTCCTATGGCTACACCTTC.

The rearrangement links TRBV19 to TRBJ2-1; TRBD2 matches at 9 bases. CDR3 length equals 15 residues. The germline V gene encodes CDR1 LNHDA and CDR2 SQIVND (reference sequence). Germline trimming cut 7 bases from V and 6 bases from J; bases unmatched to any gene: 10. DNA for the CDR3: TGTGCCAGTACCACGGGGCGGGAGGGCCCCAATGAGCAGTTCTTC. Translated: CASTTGREGPNEQFF.

The J gene is TRBJ2-5, the V gene TRBV7-8, with 9 bases lining up with TRBD1. The junction had 5 bases not matched to a gene; V was cut back by 5 bases and J by 4 bases. The CDR3 extends over 14 amino acids. The germline V gene has CDR1 SGHVS and CDR2 FQNEAQ. CDR3 sequence: CASSGWDRAETQYF. CDR3 in DNA: TGTGCCAGCAGCGGATGGGACAGGGCAGAGACCCAGTACTTC.

The V and J genes are TRBV5-1 and TRBJ2-2; maybe TRBD2 (6 bases). The CDR3 covers 15 residues. Germline V gives CDR1 SGHRS, CDR2 YFSETQ. The V end lost 0 bases, the J end lost 0 bases, and 6 bases lay between the germline ends. The CDR3, as DNA: TGCGCCAGCAGCTTGGGGGGGGCGAACACCGGGGAGCTGTTTTTT. It specifies CASSLGGANTGELFF.

This chain uses TRBV18 with TRBJ1-2; D remains ambiguous. Germline V gene lookup returns CDR1 KGHSH and CDR2 LQKENI. CDR3 size: 13 residues. V dropped 3 bases and J dropped 2 bases, with 7 bases sitting between them. CDR3 sequence reads: CASSPARNYGYTF. The CDR3 coding sequence is TGTGCCAGCTCACCGGCCAGAAACTATGGCTACACCTTC. The entire variable domain, with the rest obtained from reference TRBV18 and TRBJ1-2, is as follows: NAGVMQNPRHLVRRRGQEARLRCSPMKGHSHVYWYRQLPEEGLKFMVYLQKENIIDESGMPKERFSAEFPKEGPSILRIQQVVRGDSAAYFCASSPARNYGYTFGSGTRLTVV.

V is TRBV6-6 and J is TRBJ1-1; TRBD1 might be the D (6 bases). The CDR3 is 10 residues long. CDR1 is MNHNY, CDR2 SVGAGI, per germline (reference sequence). V lost 11 bases to trimming and J lost 7 bases, with 11 bases between them. CDR3 residues: CASGAVEAFF. The CDR3 DNA sequence: TGTGCCTCAGGGGCTGTTGAAGCTTTCTTT.

The chain links TRBV5-1 to TRBJ1-4, with a weak D call TRBD1 (6 bases). From germline, CDR1 is SGHRS and CDR2 YFSETQ. V was pared by 0 bases and J by 5 bases, with 11 bases between. The CDR3 runs to 15 residues. The CDR3 DNA is TGCGCCAGCAGCTTGGCGAAGACAGGAAATGAAAAACTGTTTTTT. It specifies CASSLAKTGNEKLFF.

This chain links TRBV6-5 with TRBJ2-5; unclear D gene. V gave up 10 bases and J gave up 0 bases, with 9 bases separating them. The CDR3 length is 12 residues. The V gene's germline CDR1 is MNHEY and CDR2 SVGAGI. DNA of the CDR3: TGTGCCACCCTAGACTACCAAGAGACCCAGTACTTC. As protein: CATLDYQETQYF.

J is TRBJ1-1 and V is TRBV19; 12 nucleotides match TRBD1. The CDR3 sequence is 13 residues long. Germline V gene data show CDR1 as LNHDA and CDR2 as SQIVND (reference sequence). V dropped 6 bases and J dropped 6; count of bases not matched to a gene: 2. Here the CDR3 reads CASRGQGAAEAFF. Here the CDR3 DNA reads TGTGCCAGTAGGGGACAGGGGGCGGCTGAAGCTTTCTTT.

This chain joins TRBV5-1 and TRBJ1-2, with a tentative D call TRBD1 (6 bases). This CDR3 has 14 amino acids. Looked up from germline, CDR1 is SGHRS and CDR2 is YFSETQ. V was shortened by 4 bases and J by 4 bases, with 14 bases between the two germline ends. CDR3 DNA sequence: TGCGCCAGCAGCCCCTCAGGGGACCTCTATGGCTACACCTTC. Its protein product is CASSPSGDLYGYTF.

The chain employs TRBV6-5 and TRBJ1-4; D remains unclear. The CDR3 sequence is 13 residues long. Germline V gene sequence: CDR1 MNHEY, CDR2 SVGAGI. With 2 bases removed from V and 4 bases from J, the gap between germline ends came to 5 bases. CDR3 sequence: CASSYRVNEKLFF. CDR3 nucleotides: TGTGCCAGCAGTTACCGGGTTAATGAAAAACTGTTTTTT.

This clone was detected only once. The gene calls are TRBV27 and TRBJ2-1; TRBD2 might be the D (5 bases). The ends were cut back, 4 bases at V and 6 bases at J, with 19 bases in the middle. The CDR3 spans 16 residues. Germline values: CDR1 MNHEY, CDR2 SMNVEV (reference sequence). DNA of the CDR3: TGTGCCAGCAGTTCGATAGCGTTTGGTGGTGTCAATGAGCAGTTCTTC. It is translated as CASSSIAFGGVNEQFF.